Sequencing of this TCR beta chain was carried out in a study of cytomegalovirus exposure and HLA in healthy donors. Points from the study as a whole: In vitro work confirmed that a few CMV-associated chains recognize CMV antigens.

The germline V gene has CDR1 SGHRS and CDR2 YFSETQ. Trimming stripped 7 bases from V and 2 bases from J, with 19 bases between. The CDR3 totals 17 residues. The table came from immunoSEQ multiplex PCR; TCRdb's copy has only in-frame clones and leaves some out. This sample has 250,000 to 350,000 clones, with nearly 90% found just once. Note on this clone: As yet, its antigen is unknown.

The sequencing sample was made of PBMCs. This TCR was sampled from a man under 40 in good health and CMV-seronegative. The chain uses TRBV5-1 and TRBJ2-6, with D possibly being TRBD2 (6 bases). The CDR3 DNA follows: TGCGCCAGCTTTAGGAGGGAATCTGGTACTGGGGCCAACGTCCTGACTTTC. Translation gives CASFRRESGTGANVLTF.